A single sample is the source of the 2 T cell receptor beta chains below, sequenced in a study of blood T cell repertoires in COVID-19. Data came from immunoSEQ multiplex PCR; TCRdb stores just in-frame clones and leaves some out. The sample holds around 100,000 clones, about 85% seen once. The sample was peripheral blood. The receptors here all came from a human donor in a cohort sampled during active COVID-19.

The CDR3 nucleotides are TGTGCCAGCGTTCCTCTTGGGCAACCGGGACAACTATCCTCTGGAAACACCATATATTTT. It is translated as CASVPLGQPGQLSSGNTIYF. V is TRBV21-1 and J is TRBJ1-3; the D call of TRBD1 is as the table states it, not checked on the DNA. TRBV21-1 is a pseudogene segment. This CDR3 comprises 20 residues.

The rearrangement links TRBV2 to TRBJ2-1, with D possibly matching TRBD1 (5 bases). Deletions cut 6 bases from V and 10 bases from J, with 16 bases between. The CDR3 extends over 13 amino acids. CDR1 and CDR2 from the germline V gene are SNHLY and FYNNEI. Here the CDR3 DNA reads TGTGCCAGCAGCTCTCTTGGCGGACACGAGCAGTTCTTC. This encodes CASSSLGGHEQFF.